Presented here are 9 T cell receptor beta chains from one specimen sequenced in a study of CD8 T cells in ankylosing spondylitis. TCRdb called the 5' RACE reads again in MiXCR, with one record for every CDR3 protein. The data hold roughly 100,000 distinct CDR3 sequences, with about 8.3% observed a single time. Source material: blood, either unsorted or a sorted T cell fraction (not recorded which). These receptors were collected from a male donor with ankylosing spondylitis or in good health (not recorded which).

The chain employs TRBV9 and TRBJ1-1; the D gene is possibly TRBD1 (6 bases). Germline-derived CDR1 and CDR2 are SGDLS and YYNGEE. V gave up 0 bases and J gave up 0 bases, with 15 bases separating them. This CDR3 is built from 17 residues. The CDR3 sequence: CASSVGRQVHMNTEAFF. The DNA of the CDR3 is TGTGCCAGCAGCGTAGGACGACAGGTCCACATGAACACTGAAGCTTTCTTT.

The table lists this clonotype with a few counts. A read error may be the cause here, since a much bigger clone is one base away. This chain links TRBV12-3 or TRBV12-4 with TRBJ2-7; 7 nucleotides match TRBD1. This CDR3 is built from 15 residues. V gave up 6 bases and J gave up 2 bases; unmatched junction bases: 10. The CDR3 coding sequence is TGTGCCAGCAGCCCCTGGGGGACAGCCGCCTACGAGCAGTACTTC. Translating gives CASSPWGTAAYEQYF.

This clonotype was detected a few times. The chain has TRBV6-4 and TRBJ2-3; no firm D call. This CDR3 region has 14 residues. Germline V lookup: CDR1 MRHNA, CDR2 SNTAGT. Trimming removed 3 bases at V and 4 bases at J, with 11 bases between. The DNA of the CDR3 is TGTGCCAGCAGTGAAGGTCTCGCGGCAGATACGCAGTATTTT. Its protein is CASSEGLAADTQYF.

There are many counts of this clonotype. This sequence joins TRBV5-1 and TRBJ2-2, with D perhaps TRBD2 (6 bases). CDR1 SGHRS and CDR2 YFSETQ come from the germline V gene. V lost 0 bases and J lost 4, with 10 bases in between. The CDR3 loop spans 15 amino acids. DNA of the CDR3: TGCGCCAGCAGCTTGGAACTAGCCCCCACCGGGGAGCTGTTTTTT. Translating gives CASSLELAPTGELFF.

At least ten counts were recorded for this clonotype. The chain is built from TRBV20-1 and TRBJ2-4; tentative D call: TRBD1 (8 bases). Per the germline V gene, CDR1 is DFQATT and CDR2 is SNEGSKA (reference sequence). CDR3 length equals 14 residues. Trimming took off 5 bases at V and 8 bases at J, with 19 bases between the two ends. This chain's CDR3 is CSAPGLTQGDIQYF. In DNA, the CDR3 is TGCAGTGCTCCGGGACTAACACAGGGGGACATTCAGTACTTC.

The table lists this clonotype with many counts. The chain uses TRBV12-3 or TRBV12-4 and TRBJ1-1; 7 bases line up with TRBD1. There are 15 residues in the CDR3. Trimming at V came to 5 bases and at J to 3 bases, leaving 9 bases not matched to a gene. The CDR3 DNA reads as TGTGCCAGCAGTCCCCGGGAGGGGGCGGACACTGAAGCTTTCTTT. This codes for CASSPREGADTEAFF.

This clonotype was detected ten times or more. The rearrangement joins TRBV12-3 or TRBV12-4 to TRBJ2-5; D assignment may be TRBD1 or TRBD2 (5 bases each). Trimming removed 3 bases at V and 1 base at J, with 9 bases between. There are 14 residues in the CDR3. CDR3 nucleotide sequence: TGTGCCAGCAGTTTTGCAGGGACCCAAGAGACCCAGTACTTC. Residues: CASSFAGTQETQYF.

A few counts support this clonotype. The J gene is TRBJ1-2, the V gene TRBV30; TRBD1 matches 8 bases. Germline assignment: CDR1 GTSNPN and CDR2 SVGIG (reference sequence). The CDR3 has 15 amino acids. V was clipped by 3 bases and J by 8 bases; unmatched bases: 14. In DNA, the CDR3 is TGTGCCTGGAGAGGCTCATACCAGGGGGCACGGGGCTACACCTTC. Translation gives CAWRGSYQGARGYTF.

The sample holds many counts of this clonotype. V gene TRBV9 combines with J gene TRBJ2-2, with D tentatively TRBD1 (6 bases). This CDR3 region has 16 residues. The ends were cut back, 1 base at V and 4 bases at J, with 14 bases in the middle. CDR1 and CDR2 from the germline V gene are SGDLS and YYNGEE. CDR3 in DNA: TGTGCCAGCAGCGTAATGTTGGGGGCGCGCACCGGGGAGCTGTTTTTT. Amino acid sequence: CASSVMLGARTGELFF.